This T cell receptor beta chain was profiled in a study of shared clonotypes between healthy human individuals. Study information: The composition of the donors was a couple of women and a few men aged 18 to 49.

For genomic DNA, unsorted samples relied on around 93 million PBMCs. At a deep level, the assay was run. This table comes from immunoSEQ multiplex PCR, and its TCRdb copy is limited to in-frame clones, with some not included. The data show some 530,000 clones, with 65% to 85% seen just once and 10% to 15% held by the top ten. Trimming took 0 bases from V and 10 from J; bases not matched to a gene: 6. Germline V gene data show CDR1 as SGHTA and CDR2 as FQGTGA. The CDR3 covers 16 residues. The sample taken for sequencing was PBMCs. The TCR originated in a woman between 40 and 55 years old in good health. Some clones in this sample may be carry-over from other donors' samples. This rearrangement joins TRBV7-3 to TRBJ2-1; 13 nucleotides align to TRBD2. The CDR3 loop reads CASSLTGLAGDGEQFF. DNA for the CDR3: TGTGCCAGCAGCTTAACCGGACTAGCGGGAGATGGCGAGCAGTTCTTC.